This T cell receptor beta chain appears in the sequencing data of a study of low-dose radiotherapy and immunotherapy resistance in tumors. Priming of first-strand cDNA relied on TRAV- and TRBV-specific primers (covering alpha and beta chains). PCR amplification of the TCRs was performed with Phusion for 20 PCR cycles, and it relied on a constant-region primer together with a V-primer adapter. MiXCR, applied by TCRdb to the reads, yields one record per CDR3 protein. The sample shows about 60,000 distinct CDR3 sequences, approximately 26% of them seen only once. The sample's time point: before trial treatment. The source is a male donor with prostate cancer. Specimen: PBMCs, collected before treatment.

Here the CDR3 reads CATSAPGGQEFF. In DNA form, the CDR3 reads TGTGCCACCAGTGCCCCTGGGGGACAGGAGTTCTTC. The gene calls are TRBV24-1 and TRBJ2-1; 8 bases agree with TRBD1. The ends lost 5 bases at V and 14 bases at J; junction bases unmatched: 7. The CDR3 extends over 12 amino acids. CDR1 and CDR2 (germline): KGHDR, SFDVKD.